Described below is a single T cell receptor beta chain sequence and its context. This sample is drawn from a study of tumor-infiltrating lymphocytes in primary liver carcinoma. For the study at large: These were node-negative, non-metastatic T1-T3 tumors of roughly 4 to 11 cm.

The researchers obtained blood RNA from unsorted whole blood and also extracted germline DNA. With chronic HBV infection, the patients were also treatment-naive. Total RNA amounting to roughly 480 ng was the source from which TCR beta cDNA was made with a constant-region primer. Library construction for TCR beta comprised three nested multiplex PCR rounds performed with slightly modified ARM-PCR. One entry per CDR3 protein results from TCRdb running MiXCR on the multiplex PCR reads. This table has about 210,000 distinct CDR3 sequences, about 61% appearing once. The TCR was taken from a woman aged 55-70 years with primary liver carcinoma and hepatitis B virus infection. The sample consisted of peripheral blood.

The CDR3 sequence: CASSDEGHQPQHF. Here the CDR3 DNA reads TGTGCCAGCAGTGATGAGGGCCATCAGCCCCAGCATTTT. V and J are TRBV6-1 and TRBJ1-5; D unclear. This CDR3 is 13 amino acids long. Germline V gene data show CDR1 as MNHNS and CDR2 as SASEGT. With 3 bases removed from V and 5 bases from J, the gap between germline ends came to 8 bases.